A selection of T cell receptor beta chains follows, all from one sample in a study of cytomegalovirus exposure and HLA in healthy donors. Sequencing used immunoSEQ multiplex PCR; TCRdb keeps in-frame clones, though not all of them. The sample contains some 110,000 clones, 86% of which appear only once. The sample was PBMCs. Receptors originate from a man between 18 and 29 years old in good health and CMV-seronegative. CDR3s include the opening cysteine and the closing phenylalanine or tryptophan. D genes are given only for firm matches. Rows may omit the clone size; those that give it use once, few, many or a size class.

TRBJ1-1 | TRBV18 | . | . | CASSPFSTGNTEAFF | TGTGCCAGCTCACCATTCAGTACGGGGAACACTGAAGCTTTCTTT
TRBJ1-4 | TRBV14 | . | . | CASSRASNEKLFF | TGTGCCAGCAGCCGGGCCTCCAATGAAAAACTGTTTTTT
TRBJ1-1 | TRBV19 | . | . | CASMEGYTEAFF | TGTGCCAGTATGGAGGGGTACACTGAAGCTTTCTTT
TRBJ1-5 | TRBV10-3 | . | once | CAISESKGGYSNQPQHF | TGTGCCATCAGTGAGTCTAAAGGGGGTTATAGCAATCAGCCCCAGCATTTT
TRBJ2-3 | TRBV5-1 | . | . | CASRPGTSTDTQYF | TGCGCCAGCAGACCAGGCACTAGCACAGATACGCAGTATTTT
TRBJ2-5 | TRBV19 | . | . | CASSISSRERETQYF | TGTGCCAGTAGTATATCTTCGCGGGAACGGGAGACCCAGTACTTC
TRBJ1-6 | TRBV10-3 | TRBD1 | . | CAISEGTDNSPLHF | TGTGCCATCAGTGAGGGGACAGATAATTCACCCCTCCACTTT
TRBJ2-7 | TRBV11-2 | . | . | CASSPQIEQYF | TGTGCCAGCAGCCCCCAGATTGAGCAGTACTTC
TRBJ1-2 | TRBV6-5 | TRBD1 | . | CASTGQGGYTF | TGTGCCAGCACCGGACAGGGTGGCTACACCTTC
TRBJ1-2 | TRBV30 | . | few | CAWAYIQGKANYGYTF | TGTGCCTGGGCTTACATACAGGGAAAAGCTAACTATGGCTACACCTTC
TRBJ2-7 | TRBV7-9 | TRBD2 | . | CASSADGGAYEQYF | TGTGCCAGCAGCGCTGACGGGGGGGCCTACGAGCAGTACTTC
TRBJ2-7 | TRBV10-3 | TRBD1 | . | CATLAGTENEQYF | TGTGCCACCCTCGCCGGGACAGAAAACGAGCAGTACTTC
TRBJ1-2 | TRBV28 | TRBD1 | . | CASINRGRNYGYTF | TGTGCCAGCATAAACAGGGGAAGGAACTATGGCTACACCTTC
TRBJ1-2 | TRBV14 | TRBD1 | . | CASSSGGYGYTF | TGTGCCAGCAGTTCAGGGGGGTATGGCTACACCTTC
TRBJ1-5 | TRBV27 | TRBD1 | . | CASSPTGVQPQHF | TGTGCCAGCAGCCCGACAGGGGTCCAGCCCCAGCATTTT
TRBJ2-4 | TRBV2 | TRBD2 | . | CASKVLAGGTDIQYF | TGTGCCAGCAAGGTATTAGCGGGGGGCACGGACATTCAGTACTTC
TRBJ2-7 | TRBV15 | . | . | CATSTRGTGFGAYEQYF | TGTGCCACCAGCACCAGGGGCACCGGGTTTGGGGCCTACGAGCAGTACTTC
TRBJ2-3 | TRBV7-6 | . | . | CASSLLGGGSTDTQYF | TGTGCCAGCAGCCTACTAGGGGGGGGGAGCACAGATACGCAGTATTTT
TRBJ1-5 | TRBV15 | . | . | CATSREGSSNQPQHF | TGTGCCACCAGCAGAGAGGGCAGTAGCAATCAGCCCCAGCATTTT
TRBJ2-2 | TRBV9 | . | . | CASSVAAGGSTGELFF | TGTGCCAGCAGCGTAGCGGCAGGGGGGAGCACCGGGGAGCTGTTTTTT
TRBJ2-7 | TRBV14 | . | . | CASSQDRDRSSYEQYF | TGTGCCAGCAGCCAAGATCGCGACAGGAGCTCCTACGAGCAGTACTTC
TRBJ1-2 | TRBV4-2 | . | once | CASSHWTDLNYGYTF | TGTGCCAGCAGCCACTGGACAGACCTTAACTATGGCTACACCTTC
TRBJ2-2 | TRBV5-6 | . | once | CASSLETLPSAGELFF | TGTGCCAGCAGCTTGGAGACTCTACCGTCAGCCGGGGAGCTGTTTTTT
TRBJ1-2 | TRBV2 | TRBD1 | . | CASSNRGRSYGYTF | TGTGCCAGCAGTAACAGGGGGCGGTCCTATGGCTACACCTTC
TRBJ1-3 | TRBV7-8 | TRBD1 | once | CASSHRGRTYSGNTIYF | TGTGCCAGCAGCCACAGGGGTCGGACATACTCTGGAAACACCATATATTTT